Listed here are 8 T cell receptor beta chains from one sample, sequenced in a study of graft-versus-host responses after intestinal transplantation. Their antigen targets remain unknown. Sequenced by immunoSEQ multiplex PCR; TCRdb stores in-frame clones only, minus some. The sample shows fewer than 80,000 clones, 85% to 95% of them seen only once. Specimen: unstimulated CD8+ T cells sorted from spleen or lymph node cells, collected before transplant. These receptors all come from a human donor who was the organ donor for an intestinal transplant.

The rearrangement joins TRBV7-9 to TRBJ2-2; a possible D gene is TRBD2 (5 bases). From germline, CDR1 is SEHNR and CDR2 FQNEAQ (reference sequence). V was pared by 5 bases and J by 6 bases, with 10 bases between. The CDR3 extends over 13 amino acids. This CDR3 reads CASSKRVAGELFF. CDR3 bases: TGTGCCAGCAGCAAGAGGGTTGCCGGGGAGCTGTTTTTT.

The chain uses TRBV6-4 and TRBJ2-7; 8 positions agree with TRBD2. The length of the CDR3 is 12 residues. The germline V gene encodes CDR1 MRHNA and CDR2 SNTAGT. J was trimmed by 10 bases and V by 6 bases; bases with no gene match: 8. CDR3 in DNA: TGTGCCAGCAGGGAGGCACTAGCGGCCCAGTACTTC. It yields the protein CASREALAAQYF.

CDR3 DNA: TGTGCCAGCAGCCGCATCACCGGGACTAGCGGGAGGGCTCGCTCCTACAATGAGCAGTTCTTC. Protein sequence: CASSRITGTSGRARSYNEQFF. V is TRBV27 and J is TRBJ2-1; 16 bases match TRBD2. The CDR3 has 21 amino acids. Unmatched junction bases numbered 14, after V lost 6 bases and J lost 0 bases. Germline V lookup: CDR1 MNHEY, CDR2 SMNVEV (reference sequence).

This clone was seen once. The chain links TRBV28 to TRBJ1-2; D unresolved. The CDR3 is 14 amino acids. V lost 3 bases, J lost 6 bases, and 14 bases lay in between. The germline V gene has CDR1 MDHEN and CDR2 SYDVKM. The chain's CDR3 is CASSLEGFKDGYTF. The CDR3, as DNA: TGTGCCAGCAGTTTGGAGGGATTTAAGGATGGCTACACCTTC.

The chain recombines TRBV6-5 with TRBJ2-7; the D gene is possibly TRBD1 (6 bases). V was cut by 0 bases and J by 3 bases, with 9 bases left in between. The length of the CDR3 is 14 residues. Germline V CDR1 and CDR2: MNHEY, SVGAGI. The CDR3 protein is CASSYSGADYEQYF. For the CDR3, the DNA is TGTGCCAGCAGTTACTCGGGGGCAGACTACGAGCAGTACTTC.

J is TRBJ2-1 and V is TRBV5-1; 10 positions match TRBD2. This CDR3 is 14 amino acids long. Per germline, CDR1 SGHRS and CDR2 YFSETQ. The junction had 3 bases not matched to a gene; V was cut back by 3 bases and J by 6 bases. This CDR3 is CASSSASGSNEQFF. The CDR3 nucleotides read TGCGCCAGCAGCTCCGCTAGCGGGAGCAATGAGCAGTTCTTC.

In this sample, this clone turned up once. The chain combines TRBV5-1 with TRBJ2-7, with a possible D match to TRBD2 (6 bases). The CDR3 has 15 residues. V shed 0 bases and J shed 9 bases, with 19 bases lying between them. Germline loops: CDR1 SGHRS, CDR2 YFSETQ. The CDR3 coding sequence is TGCGCCAGCAGCTTGGTCGCGGGAATTAAGATAGGGCAGTACTTC. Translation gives CASSLVAGIKIGQYF.

CDR3 amino acids: CASSLLSTSGTNEQFF. The CDR3 DNA sequence: TGTGCCAGCAGTCTCCTATCTACTAGCGGGACGAATGAGCAGTTCTTC. This chain connects TRBV27 to TRBJ2-1, with TRBD2 matching 10 bases. Germline values: CDR1 MNHEY, CDR2 SMNVEV (reference sequence). The V segment lost 5 bases and the J segment 7 bases; nucleotides outside the gene matches: 11. The CDR3 runs 16 residues.